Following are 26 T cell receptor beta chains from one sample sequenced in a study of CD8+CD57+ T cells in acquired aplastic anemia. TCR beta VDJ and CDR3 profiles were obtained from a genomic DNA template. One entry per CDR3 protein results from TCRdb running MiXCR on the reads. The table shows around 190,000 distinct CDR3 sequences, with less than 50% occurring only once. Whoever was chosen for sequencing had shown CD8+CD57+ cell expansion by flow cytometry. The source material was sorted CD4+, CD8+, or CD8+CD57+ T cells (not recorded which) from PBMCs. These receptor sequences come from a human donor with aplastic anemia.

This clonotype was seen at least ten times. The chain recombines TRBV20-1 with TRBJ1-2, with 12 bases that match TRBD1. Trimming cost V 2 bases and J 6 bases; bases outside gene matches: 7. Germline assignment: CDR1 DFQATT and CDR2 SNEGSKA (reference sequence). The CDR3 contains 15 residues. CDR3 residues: CSARSPGQGADGYTF. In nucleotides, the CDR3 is TGCAGTGCTAGATCACCGGGACAGGGGGCTGATGGCTACACCTTC.

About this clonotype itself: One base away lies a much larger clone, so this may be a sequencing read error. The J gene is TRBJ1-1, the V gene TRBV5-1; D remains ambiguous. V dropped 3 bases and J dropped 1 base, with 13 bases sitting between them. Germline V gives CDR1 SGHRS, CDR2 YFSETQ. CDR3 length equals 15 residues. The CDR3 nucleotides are TGCGCCAGCAGCTCTGACGTGGCAGAGAACACTGAAGCTTTCTTT. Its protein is CASSSDVAENTEAFF.

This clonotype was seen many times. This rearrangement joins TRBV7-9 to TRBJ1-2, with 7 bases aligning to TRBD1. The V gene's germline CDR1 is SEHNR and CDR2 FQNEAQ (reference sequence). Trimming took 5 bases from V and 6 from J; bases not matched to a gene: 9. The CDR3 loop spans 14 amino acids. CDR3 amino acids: CASSPLTGSDGYTF. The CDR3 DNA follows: TGTGCCAGCAGCCCTCTGACAGGGTCGGATGGCTACACCTTC.

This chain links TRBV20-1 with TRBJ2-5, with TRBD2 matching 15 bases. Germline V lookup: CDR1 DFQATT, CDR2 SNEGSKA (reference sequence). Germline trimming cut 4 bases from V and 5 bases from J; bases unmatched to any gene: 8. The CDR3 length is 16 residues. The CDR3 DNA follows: TGCAGTGCTAATTCGGGACTAGCGGGGGGATGGGAGACCCAGTACTTC. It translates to CSANSGLAGGWETQYF.

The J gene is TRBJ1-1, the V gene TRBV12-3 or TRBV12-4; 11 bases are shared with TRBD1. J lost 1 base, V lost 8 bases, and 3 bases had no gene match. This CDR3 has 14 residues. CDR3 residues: CASGTGGQNTEAFF. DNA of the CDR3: TGTGCCAGCGGGACAGGGGGACAGAACACTGAAGCTTTCTTT.

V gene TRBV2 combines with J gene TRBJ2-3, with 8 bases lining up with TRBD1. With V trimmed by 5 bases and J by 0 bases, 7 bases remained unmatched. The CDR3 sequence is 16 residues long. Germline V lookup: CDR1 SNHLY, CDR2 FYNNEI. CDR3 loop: CASSLGQGTSTDTQYF. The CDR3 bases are TGTGCCAGCAGTCTTGGACAGGGCACTAGCACAGATACGCAGTATTTT.

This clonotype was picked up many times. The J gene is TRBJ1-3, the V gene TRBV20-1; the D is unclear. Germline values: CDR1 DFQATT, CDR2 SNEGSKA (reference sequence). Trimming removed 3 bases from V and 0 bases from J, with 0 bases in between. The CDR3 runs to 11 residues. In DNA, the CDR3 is TGCAGTGCTAGCTCTGGAAACACCATATATTTT. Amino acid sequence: CSASSGNTIYF.

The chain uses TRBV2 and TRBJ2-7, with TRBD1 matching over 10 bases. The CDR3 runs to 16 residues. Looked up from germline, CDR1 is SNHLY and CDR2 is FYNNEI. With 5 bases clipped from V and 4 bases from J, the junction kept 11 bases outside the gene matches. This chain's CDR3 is CASSIIRDRGPYEQYF. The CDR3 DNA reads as TGTGCCAGCAGTATAATCCGGGACAGGGGTCCGTACGAGCAGTACTTC.

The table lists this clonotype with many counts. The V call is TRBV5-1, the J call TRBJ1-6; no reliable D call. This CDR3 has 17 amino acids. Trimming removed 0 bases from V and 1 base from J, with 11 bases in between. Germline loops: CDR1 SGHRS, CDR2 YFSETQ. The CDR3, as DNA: TGCGCCAGCAGCTTGGCGTCCCCGGGATCCTATAATTCACCCCTCCACTTT. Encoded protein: CASSLASPGSYNSPLHF.

The CDR3 DNA reads TGTGCCACCCGAGGAAGGGAGGAGACCGGGGAGCTGTTTTTT. Translation gives CATRGREETGELFF. J is TRBJ2-2 and V is TRBV24-1; maybe TRBD2 (6 bases). Deletions cut 9 bases from V and 5 bases from J, with 15 bases between. CDR1 is KGHDR and CDR2 is SFDVKD in the germline V gene. The CDR3 totals 14 residues.

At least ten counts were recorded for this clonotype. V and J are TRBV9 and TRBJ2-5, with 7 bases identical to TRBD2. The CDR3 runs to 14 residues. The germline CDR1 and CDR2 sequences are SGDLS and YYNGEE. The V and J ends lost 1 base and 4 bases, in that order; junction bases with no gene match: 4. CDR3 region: CASSVYASGETQYF. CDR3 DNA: TGTGCCAGCAGCGTATACGCTAGCGGAGAGACCCAGTACTTC.

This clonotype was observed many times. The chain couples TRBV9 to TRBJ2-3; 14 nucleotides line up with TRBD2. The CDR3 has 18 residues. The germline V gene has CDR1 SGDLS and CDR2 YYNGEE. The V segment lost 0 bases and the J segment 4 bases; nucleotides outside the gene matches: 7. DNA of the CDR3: TGTGCCAGCAGCGTAGGACTAGCGGGGGGGGCCGTCCCAGATACGCAGTATTTT. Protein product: CASSVGLAGGAVPDTQYF. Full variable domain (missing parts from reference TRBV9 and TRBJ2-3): DSGVTQTPKHLITATGQRVTLRCSPRSGDLSVYWYQQSLDQGLQFLIQYYNGEERAKGNILERFSAQQFPDLHSELNLSSLELGDSALYFCASSVGLAGGAVPDTQYFGPGTRLTVL.

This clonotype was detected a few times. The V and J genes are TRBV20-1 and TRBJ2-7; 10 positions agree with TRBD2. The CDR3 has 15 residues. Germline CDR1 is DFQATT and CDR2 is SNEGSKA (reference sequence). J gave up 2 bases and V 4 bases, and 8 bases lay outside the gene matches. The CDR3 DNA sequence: TGCAGTGCTAAAACATGGACTAGCGGTGCCTACGAGCAGTACTTC. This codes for CSAKTWTSGAYEQYF.

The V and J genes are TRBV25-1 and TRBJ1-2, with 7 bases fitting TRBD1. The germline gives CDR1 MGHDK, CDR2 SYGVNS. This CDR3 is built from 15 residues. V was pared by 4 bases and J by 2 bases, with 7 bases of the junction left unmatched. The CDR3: CASSVTGTDNYGYTF. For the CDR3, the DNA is TGTGCCAGCAGTGTCACCGGGACAGACAACTATGGCTACACCTTC.

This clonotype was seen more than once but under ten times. The CDR3 DNA reads as TGCAGCCCCAATAGAGATTCACCCCTCCACTTT. This encodes CSPNRDSPLHF. The rearrangement links TRBV20-1 to TRBJ1-6; no clear D. Germline V gives CDR1 DFQATT, CDR2 SNEGSKA (reference sequence). CDR3 length equals 11 residues.

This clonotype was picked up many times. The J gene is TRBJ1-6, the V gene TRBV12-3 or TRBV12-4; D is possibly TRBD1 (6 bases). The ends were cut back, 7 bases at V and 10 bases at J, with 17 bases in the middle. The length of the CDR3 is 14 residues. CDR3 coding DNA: TGTGCCAGCACACAGGGCTTAGATAGATCACCCCTCCACTTT. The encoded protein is CASTQGLDRSPLHF.

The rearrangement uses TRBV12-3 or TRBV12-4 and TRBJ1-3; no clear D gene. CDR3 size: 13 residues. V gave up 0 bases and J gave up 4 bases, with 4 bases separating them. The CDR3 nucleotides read TGTGCCAGCAGTTTAGCACAAGGAAACACCATATATTTT. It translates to CASSLAQGNTIYF.

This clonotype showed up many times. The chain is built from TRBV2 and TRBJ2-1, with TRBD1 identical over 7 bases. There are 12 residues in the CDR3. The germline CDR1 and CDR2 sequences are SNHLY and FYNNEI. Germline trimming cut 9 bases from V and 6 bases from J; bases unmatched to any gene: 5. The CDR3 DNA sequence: TGTGCCAGTAGTAGACAGGGCAATGAGCAGTTCTTC. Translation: CASSRQGNEQFF.

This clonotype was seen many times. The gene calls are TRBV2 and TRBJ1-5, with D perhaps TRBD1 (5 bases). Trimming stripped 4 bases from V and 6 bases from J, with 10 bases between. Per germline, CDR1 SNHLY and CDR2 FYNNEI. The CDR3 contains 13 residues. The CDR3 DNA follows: TGTGCCAGCAGTGGGCAGGGACCTCAGCCCCAGCATTTT. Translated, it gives CASSGQGPQPQHF.

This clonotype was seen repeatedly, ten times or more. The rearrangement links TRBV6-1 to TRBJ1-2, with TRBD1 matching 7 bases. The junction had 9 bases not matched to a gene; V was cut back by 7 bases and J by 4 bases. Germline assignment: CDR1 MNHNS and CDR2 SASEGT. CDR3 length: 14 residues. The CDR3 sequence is CASMEGAEAYGYTF. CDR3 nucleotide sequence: TGTGCCAGCATGGAGGGGGCGGAAGCCTATGGCTACACCTTC.

This chain's CDR3 is CATSGLANYEQYF. CDR3 nucleotide sequence: TGTGCCACCTCGGGACTAGCGAATTACGAGCAGTACTTC. The chain carries TRBV7-6 and TRBJ2-7; 10 positions agree with TRBD2. The CDR3 is 13 residues long. Germline CDR1 and CDR2: SGHVS and FNYEAQ. The junction had 7 bases not matched to a gene; V was cut back by 10 bases and J by 4 bases.

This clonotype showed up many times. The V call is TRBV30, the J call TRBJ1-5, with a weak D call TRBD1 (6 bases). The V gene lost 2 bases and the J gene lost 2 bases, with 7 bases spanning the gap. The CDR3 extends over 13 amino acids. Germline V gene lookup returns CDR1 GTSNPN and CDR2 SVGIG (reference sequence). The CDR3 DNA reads TGTGCCTGGAGTTACAGGGGCAATCAGCCCCAGCATTTT. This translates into CAWSYRGNQPQHF.

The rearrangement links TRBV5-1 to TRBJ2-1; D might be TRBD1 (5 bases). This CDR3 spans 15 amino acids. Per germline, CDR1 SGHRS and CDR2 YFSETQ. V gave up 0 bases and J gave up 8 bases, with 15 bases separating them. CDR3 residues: CASSLEGRVVDEQFF. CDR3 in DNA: TGCGCCAGCAGCTTGGAGGGGCGTGTCGTCGATGAGCAGTTCTTC.

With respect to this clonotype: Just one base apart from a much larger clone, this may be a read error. The CDR3 nucleotides are TGTGCCACCAGGCCCCGGCTAGCGGCCAAGGGTACGCAGTATTTT. It codes for CATRPRLAAKGTQYF. This rearrangement joins TRBV24-1 to TRBJ2-3, with TRBD2 matching 7 bases. Germline V gene lookup returns CDR1 KGHDR and CDR2 SFDVKD. V was pared by 7 bases and J by 8 bases, with 14 bases of the junction left unmatched. This CDR3 comprises 15 residues.

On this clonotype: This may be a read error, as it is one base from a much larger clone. The CDR3 nucleotides are TGTGCCAGCAGTAAACAGGGGGGGGCAGGTACGCAGTATTTT. Its protein product is CASSKQGGAGTQYF. The chain has TRBV6-2 or TRBV6-3 and TRBJ2-3; TRBD1 is a possible D gene (8 bases). Trimming removed 5 bases from V and 8 bases from J, with 17 bases in between. Germline CDR1 is MNHEY and CDR2 is SVGEGT. The CDR3 totals 14 residues.

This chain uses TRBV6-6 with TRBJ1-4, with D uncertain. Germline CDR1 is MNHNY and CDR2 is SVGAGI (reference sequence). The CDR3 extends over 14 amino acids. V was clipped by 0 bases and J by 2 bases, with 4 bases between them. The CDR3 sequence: CASSYSRTNEKLFF. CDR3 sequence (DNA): TGTGCCAGCAGTTACTCGAGGACTAATGAAAAACTGTTTTTT.